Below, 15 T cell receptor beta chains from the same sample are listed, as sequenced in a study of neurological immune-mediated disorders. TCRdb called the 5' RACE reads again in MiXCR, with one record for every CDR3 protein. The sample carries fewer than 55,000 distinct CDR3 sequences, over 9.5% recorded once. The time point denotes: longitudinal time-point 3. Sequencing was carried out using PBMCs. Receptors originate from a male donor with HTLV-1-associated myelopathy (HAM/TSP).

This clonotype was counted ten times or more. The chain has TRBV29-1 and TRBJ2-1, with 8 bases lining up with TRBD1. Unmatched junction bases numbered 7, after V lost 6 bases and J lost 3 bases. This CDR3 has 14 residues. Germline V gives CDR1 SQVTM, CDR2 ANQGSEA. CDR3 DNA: TGCAGCGTGGGGCCGGGGACAGGCTACAATGAGCAGTTCTTC. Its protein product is CSVGPGTGYNEQFF.

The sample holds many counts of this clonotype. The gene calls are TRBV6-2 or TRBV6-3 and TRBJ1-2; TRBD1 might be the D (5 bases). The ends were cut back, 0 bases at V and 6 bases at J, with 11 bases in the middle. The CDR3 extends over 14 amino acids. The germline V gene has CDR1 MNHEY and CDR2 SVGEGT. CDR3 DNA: TGTGCCAGCAGTTACTCCCCAGGGATGGATGGCTACACCTTC. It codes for CASSYSPGMDGYTF.

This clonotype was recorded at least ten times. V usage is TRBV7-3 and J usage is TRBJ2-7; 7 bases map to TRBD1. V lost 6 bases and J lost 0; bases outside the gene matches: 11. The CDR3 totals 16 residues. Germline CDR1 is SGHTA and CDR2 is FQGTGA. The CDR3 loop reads CASSLVSGTASYEQYF. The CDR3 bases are TGTGCCAGCAGTCTTGTCTCCGGGACAGCCTCCTACGAGCAGTACTTC.

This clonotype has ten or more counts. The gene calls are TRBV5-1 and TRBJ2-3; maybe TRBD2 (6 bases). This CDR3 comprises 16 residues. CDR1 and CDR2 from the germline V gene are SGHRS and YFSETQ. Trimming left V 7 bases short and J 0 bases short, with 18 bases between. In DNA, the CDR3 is TGCGCCAGCTTCAACCCGGGCGGGACTAGCACAGATACGCAGTATTTT. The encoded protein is CASFNPGGTSTDTQYF.

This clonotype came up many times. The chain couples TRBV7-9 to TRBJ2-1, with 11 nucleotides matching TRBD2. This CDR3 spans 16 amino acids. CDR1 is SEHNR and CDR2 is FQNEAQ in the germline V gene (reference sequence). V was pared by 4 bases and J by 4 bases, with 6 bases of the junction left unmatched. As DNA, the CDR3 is TGTGCCAGCAGCTCCAGACTAGCGGGGCAATACAATGAGCAGTTCTTC. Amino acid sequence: CASSSRLAGQYNEQFF.

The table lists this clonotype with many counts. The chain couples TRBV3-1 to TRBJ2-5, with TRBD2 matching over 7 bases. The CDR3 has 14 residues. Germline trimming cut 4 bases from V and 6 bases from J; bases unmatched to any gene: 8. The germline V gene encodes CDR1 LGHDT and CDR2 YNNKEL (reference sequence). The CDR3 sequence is CASSLSSGAKTQYF. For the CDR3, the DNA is TGTGCCAGCAGCCTTAGCAGCGGGGCAAAGACCCAGTACTTC.

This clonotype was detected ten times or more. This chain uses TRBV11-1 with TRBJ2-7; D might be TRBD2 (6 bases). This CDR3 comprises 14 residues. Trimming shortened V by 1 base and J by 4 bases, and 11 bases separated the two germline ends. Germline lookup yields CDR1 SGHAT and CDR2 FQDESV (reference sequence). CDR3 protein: CASSLGFGGYEQYF. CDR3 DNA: TGTGCCAGCAGCTTAGGGTTTGGGGGGTACGAGCAGTACTTC. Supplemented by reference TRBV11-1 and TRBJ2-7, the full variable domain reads EAEVAQSPRYKITEKSQAVAFWCDPISGHATLYWYRQILGQGPELLVQFQDESVVDDSQLPKDRFSAERLKGVDSTLKIQPAELGDSAMYLCASSLGFGGYEQYFGPGTRLTVT.

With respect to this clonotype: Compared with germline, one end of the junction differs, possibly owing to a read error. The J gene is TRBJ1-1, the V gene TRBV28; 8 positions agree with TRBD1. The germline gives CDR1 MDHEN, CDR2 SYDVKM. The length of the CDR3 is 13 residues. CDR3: CVSTQGGSTEAFF. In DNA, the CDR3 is TGTGTCAGCACACAGGGGGGGAGCACTGAAGCTTTCTTT.

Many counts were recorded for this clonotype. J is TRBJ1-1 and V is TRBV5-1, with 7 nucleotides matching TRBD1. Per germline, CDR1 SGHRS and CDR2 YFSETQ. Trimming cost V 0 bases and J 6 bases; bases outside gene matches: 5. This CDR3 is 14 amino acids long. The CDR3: CASSLAGTDPEAFF. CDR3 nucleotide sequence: TGCGCCAGCAGCTTGGCAGGGACAGACCCTGAAGCTTTCTTT.

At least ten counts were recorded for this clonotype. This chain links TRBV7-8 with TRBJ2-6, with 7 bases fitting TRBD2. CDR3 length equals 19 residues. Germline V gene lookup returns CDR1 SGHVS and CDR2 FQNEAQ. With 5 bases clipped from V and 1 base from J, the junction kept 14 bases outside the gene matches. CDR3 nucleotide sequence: TGTGCCAGCAGCCGATTGGGGGGGTCCCTAAGTTCTGGGGCCAACGTCCTGACTTTC. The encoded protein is CASSRLGGSLSSGANVLTF.

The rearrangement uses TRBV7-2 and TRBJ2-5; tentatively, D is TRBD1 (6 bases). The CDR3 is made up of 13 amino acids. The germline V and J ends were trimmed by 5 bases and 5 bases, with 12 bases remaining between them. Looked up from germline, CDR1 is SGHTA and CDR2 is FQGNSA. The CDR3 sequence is CASSRRGYETQYF. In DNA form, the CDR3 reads TGTGCCAGCAGCCGCAGGGGATATGAGACCCAGTACTTC.

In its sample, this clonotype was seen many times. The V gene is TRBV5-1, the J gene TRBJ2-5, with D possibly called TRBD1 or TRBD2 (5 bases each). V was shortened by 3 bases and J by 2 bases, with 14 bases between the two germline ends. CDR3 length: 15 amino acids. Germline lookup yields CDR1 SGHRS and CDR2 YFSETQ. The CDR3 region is CASSSAGTPQETQYF. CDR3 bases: TGCGCCAGCAGCTCGGCAGGGACCCCTCAAGAGACCCAGTACTTC.

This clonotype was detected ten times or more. CDR3 DNA sequence: TGCAGCGCCCGGGATCCTTATACGCAGTATTTT. It is translated as CSARDPYTQYF. This chain links TRBV29-1 with TRBJ2-3; D is perhaps TRBD2 (5 bases). The V end was cut by 7 bases, the J end by 7 bases, with 12 bases between. The CDR3 is 11 amino acids. Germline CDR1 SQVTM, CDR2 ANQGSEA.

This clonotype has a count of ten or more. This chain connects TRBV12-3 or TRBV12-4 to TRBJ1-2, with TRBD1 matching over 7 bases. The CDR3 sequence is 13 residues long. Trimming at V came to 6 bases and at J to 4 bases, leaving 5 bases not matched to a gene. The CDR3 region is CASSQTGSYGYTF. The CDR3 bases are TGTGCCAGCAGCCAGACAGGGAGCTATGGCTACACCTTC.

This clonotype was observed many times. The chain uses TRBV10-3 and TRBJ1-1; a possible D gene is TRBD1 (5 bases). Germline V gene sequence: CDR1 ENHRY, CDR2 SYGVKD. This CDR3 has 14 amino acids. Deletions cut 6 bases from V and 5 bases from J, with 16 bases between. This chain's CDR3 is CAISPNGGGTEAFF. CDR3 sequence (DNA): TGTGCCATCAGCCCCAATGGCGGGGGTACTGAAGCTTTCTTT.